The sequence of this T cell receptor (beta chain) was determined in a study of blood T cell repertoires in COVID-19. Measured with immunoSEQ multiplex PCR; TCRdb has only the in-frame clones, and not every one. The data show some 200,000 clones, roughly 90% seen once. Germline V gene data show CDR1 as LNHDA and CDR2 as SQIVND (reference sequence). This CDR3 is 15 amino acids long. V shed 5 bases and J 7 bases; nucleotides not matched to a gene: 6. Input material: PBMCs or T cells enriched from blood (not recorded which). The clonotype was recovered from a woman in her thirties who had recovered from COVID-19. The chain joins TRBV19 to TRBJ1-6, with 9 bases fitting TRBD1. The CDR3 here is CASSSLTGGNSPLHF. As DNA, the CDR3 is TGTGCCAGTAGTTCTTTGACAGGGGGGAATTCACCCCTCCACTTT.